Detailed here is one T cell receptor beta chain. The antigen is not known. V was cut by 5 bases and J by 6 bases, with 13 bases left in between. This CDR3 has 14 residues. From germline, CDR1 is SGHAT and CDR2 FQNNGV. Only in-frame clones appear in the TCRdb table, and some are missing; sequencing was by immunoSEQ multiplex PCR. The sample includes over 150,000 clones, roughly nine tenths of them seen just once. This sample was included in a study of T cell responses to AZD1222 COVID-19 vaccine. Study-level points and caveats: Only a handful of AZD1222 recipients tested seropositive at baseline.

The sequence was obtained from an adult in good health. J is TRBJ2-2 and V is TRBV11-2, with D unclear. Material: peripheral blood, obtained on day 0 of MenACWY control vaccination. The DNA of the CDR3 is TGTGCCAGCAGCCCTCGGTCCTGGGCCGGGGAGCTGTTTTTT. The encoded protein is CASSPRSWAGELFF.